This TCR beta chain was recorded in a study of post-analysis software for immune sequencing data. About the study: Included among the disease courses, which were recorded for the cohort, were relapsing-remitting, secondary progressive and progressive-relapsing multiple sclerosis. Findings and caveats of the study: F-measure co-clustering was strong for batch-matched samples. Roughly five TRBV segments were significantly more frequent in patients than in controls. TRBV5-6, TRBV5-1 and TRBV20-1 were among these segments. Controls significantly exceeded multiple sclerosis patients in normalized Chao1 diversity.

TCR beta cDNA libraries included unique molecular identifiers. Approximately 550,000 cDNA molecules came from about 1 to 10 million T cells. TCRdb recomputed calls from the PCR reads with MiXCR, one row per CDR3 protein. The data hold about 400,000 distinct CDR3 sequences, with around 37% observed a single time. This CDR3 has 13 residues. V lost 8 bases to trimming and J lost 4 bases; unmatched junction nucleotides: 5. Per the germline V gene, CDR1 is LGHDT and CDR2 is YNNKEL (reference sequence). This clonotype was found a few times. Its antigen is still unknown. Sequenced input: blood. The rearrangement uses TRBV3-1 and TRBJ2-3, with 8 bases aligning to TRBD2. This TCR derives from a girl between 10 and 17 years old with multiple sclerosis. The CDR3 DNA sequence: TGTGCCAGCGAGACTAGCGAAGCAGATACGCAGTATTTT. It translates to CASETSEADTQYF.